This paragraph covers one T cell receptor (beta chain) sequence. These data come from a study of blood T cell repertoires in COVID-19. Repertoires were generated with immunoSEQ multiplex PCR, while TCRdb's copy carries only in-frame clones and drops some. The data hold around 500,000 clones, with 75% to 90% observed a single time. The CDR3 consists of 15 residues. Trimming cost V 6 bases and J 5 bases; bases outside gene matches: 6. Germline V CDR1 and CDR2: MNHEY, SVGEGT. Those who participated ranged in age from about 18 to 89 years and resided in about two dozen US areas. Grouping used clinical history reported by participants in a survey and questionnaire. Donors in Cohort 3 who had recovered were those with two negative PCRs, healthcare professional clearance, or resolution of their symptoms.

The sample taken for sequencing was PBMCs or T cells enriched from blood (not recorded which). The source of this sequence is an older woman who had recovered from COVID-19. The chain links TRBV6-2 or TRBV6-3 to TRBJ1-4; 10 bases agree with TRBD1. The CDR3 here is CASSSWTGGNEKLFF. In DNA, the CDR3 is TGTGCCAGCAGCTCCTGGACAGGGGGAAATGAAAAACTGTTTTTT.